A single T cell receptor (beta chain) is shown here with its context. As yet, its antigen is unknown. The data were taken from a study of beta chain features in type 1 diabetes. General study results and limits: PCR might show a preference for shorter templates, equally across patients and controls. cDNA sequencing could over-represent cells with high TCR expression.

Germline V gene sequence: CDR1 SGHRS, CDR2 YFSETQ. This CDR3 contains 14 residues. V gave up 7 bases and J gave up 5 bases, with 18 bases separating them. cDNA synthesis used the whole RNA isolate, giving expressed TCRB sequences. There were about 3.5 million reads on average in the naive, central memory and regulatory T cell samples. Data came from immunoSEQ multiplex PCR; TCRdb stores just in-frame clones and leaves some out. Of about 320,000 clones in the sample, 14% are singletons; the top ten hold about 6.7%. Sequencing was done on a sample of central memory CD4+ T cells from blood. The chain couples TRBV5-1 to TRBJ2-5, with D possibly being TRBD1 or TRBD2 (5 bases each). The receptor comes from a man under 40 in good health. Here the CDR3 reads CASRGDLLVETQYF. The DNA for the CDR3 is TGCGCCAGCCGAGGGGATCTTCTTGTGGAGACCCAGTACTTC.